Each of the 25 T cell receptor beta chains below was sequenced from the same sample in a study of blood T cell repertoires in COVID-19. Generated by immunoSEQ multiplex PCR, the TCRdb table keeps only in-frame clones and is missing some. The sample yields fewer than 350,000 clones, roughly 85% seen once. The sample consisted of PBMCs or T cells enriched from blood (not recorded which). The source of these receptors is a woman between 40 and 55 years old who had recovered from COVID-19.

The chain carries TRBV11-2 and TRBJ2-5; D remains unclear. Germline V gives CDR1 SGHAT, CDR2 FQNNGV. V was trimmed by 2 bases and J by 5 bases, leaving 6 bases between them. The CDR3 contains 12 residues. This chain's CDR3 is CASSLTRETQYF. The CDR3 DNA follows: TGTGCCAGCAGCTTAACCAGGGAGACCCAGTACTTC. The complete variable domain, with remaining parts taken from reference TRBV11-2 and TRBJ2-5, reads EAGVAQSPRYKIIEKRQSVAFWCNPISGHATLYWYQQILGQGPKLLIQFQNNGVVDDSQLPKDRFSAERLKGVDSTLKIQPAKLEDSAVYLCASSLTRETQYFGPGTRLLVL.

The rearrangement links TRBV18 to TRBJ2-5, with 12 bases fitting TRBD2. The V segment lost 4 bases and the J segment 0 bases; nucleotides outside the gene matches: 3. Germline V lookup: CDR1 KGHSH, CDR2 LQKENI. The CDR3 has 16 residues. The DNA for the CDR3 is TGTGCCAGCTCACTTCGACTAGCGGGAGACCAAGAGACCCAGTACTTC. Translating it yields CASSLRLAGDQETQYF.

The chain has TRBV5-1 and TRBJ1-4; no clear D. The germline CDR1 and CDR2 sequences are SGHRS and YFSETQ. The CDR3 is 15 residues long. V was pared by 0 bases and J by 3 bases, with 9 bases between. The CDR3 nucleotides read TGCGCCAGCAGCTTGGGGGAGGCTCCTAATGAAAAACTGTTTTTT. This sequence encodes CASSLGEAPNEKLFF.

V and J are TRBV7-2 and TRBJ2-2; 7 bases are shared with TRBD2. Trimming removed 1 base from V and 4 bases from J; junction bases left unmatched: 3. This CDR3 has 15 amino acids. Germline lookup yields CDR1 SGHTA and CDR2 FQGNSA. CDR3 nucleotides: TGTGCCAGCAGCTTAGGACTAGCAGTCACCGGGGAGCTGTTTTTT. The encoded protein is CASSLGLAVTGELFF.

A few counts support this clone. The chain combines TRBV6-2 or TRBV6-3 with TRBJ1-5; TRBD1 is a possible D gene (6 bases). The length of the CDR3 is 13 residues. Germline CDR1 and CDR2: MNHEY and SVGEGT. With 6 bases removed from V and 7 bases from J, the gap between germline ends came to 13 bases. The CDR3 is CASSPGAAQPQHF. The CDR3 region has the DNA TGTGCCAGCAGCCCGGGGGCGGCGCAGCCCCAGCATTTT.

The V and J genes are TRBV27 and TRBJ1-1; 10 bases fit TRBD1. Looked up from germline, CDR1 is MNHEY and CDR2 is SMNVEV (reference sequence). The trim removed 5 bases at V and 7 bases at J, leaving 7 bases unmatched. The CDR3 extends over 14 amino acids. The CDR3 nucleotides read TGTGCCAGCAGTCCCTCCGGGACAGGGGTTGAAGCTTTCTTT. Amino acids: CASSPSGTGVEAFF.

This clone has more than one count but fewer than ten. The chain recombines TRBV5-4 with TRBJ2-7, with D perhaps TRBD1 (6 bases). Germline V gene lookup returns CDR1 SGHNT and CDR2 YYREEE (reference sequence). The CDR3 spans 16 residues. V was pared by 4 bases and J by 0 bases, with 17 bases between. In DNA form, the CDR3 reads TGTGCCAGCAGCCGAGACAGGAGCAGCGTCTCCTACGAGCAGTACTTC. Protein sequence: CASSRDRSSVSYEQYF.

The CDR3 DNA sequence: TGTGCCAGCGGTCGGGACAGGGGCGAGGAAAAACTGTTTTTT. Amino acids: CASGRDRGEEKLFF. The chain is built from TRBV2 and TRBJ1-4; 10 bases are a match to TRBD1. The germline V gene encodes CDR1 SNHLY and CDR2 FYNNEI. The CDR3 runs 14 residues. J was trimmed by 8 bases and V by 8 bases; bases with no gene match: 8.

CDR3 in DNA: TGCAGCGTTGTGGCGGGAGGGCCCGTCGAGGAGCAGTACTTC. This codes for CSVVAGGPVEEQYF. The V and J genes are TRBV29-1 and TRBJ2-7, with 9 bases that match TRBD2. This CDR3 region has 14 residues. J lost 7 bases, V lost 4 bases, and 11 bases had no gene match. The germline gives CDR1 SQVTM, CDR2 ANQGSEA.

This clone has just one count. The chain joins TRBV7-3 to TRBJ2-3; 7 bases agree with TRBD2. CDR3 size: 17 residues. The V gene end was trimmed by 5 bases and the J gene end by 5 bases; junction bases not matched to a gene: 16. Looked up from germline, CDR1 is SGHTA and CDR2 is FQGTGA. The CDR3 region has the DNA TGTGCCAGCAGCCGGCAACCGGGACCGGGGGGAGAAGATACGCAGTATTTT. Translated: CASSRQPGPGGEDTQYF.

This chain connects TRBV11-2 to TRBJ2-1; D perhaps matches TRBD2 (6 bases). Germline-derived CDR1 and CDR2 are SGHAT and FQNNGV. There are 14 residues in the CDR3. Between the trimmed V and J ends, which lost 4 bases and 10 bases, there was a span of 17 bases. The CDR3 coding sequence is TGTGCCAGCAGCTCAGGGACTTTCGGATTGGAGCAGTTCTTC. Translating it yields CASSSGTFGLEQFF.

In nucleotides, the CDR3 is TGTGCCAGCAGCATATCGACCCCCCGGGATGAGCAGTTCTTC. It translates to CASSISTPRDEQFF. V gene TRBV7-8 combines with J gene TRBJ2-1; D is uncertain. The germline CDR1 and CDR2 sequences are SGHVS and FQNEAQ. This CDR3 contains 14 residues. The ends were cut back, 5 bases at V and 8 bases at J, with 16 bases in the middle.

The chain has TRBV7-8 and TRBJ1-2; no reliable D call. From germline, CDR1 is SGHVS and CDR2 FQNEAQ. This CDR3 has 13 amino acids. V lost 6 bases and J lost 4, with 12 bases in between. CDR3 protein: CASSSTVPYGYTF. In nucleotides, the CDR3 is TGTGCCAGCAGTTCCACAGTTCCCTATGGCTACACCTTC.

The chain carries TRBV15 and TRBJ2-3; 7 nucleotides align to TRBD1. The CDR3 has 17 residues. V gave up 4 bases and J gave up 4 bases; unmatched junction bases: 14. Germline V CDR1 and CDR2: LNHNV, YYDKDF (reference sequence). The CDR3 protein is CATSNGQEIFLADTQYF. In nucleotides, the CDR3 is TGTGCCACCAGCAATGGACAGGAAATATTTCTCGCAGATACGCAGTATTTT.

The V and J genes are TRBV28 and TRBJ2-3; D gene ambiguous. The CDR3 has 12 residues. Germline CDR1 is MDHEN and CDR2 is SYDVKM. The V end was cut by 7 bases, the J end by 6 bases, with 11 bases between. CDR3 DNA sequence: TGTGCCAGCACGTTCGTCGGGGATACGCAGTATTTT. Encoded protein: CASTFVGDTQYF.

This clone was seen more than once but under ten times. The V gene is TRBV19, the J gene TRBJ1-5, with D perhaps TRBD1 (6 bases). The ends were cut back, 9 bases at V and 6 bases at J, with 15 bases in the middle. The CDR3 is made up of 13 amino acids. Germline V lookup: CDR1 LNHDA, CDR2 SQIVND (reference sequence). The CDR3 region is CASSWGPLQPQHF. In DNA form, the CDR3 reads TGTGCCAGCTCCTGGGGGCCCCTTCAGCCCCAGCATTTT.

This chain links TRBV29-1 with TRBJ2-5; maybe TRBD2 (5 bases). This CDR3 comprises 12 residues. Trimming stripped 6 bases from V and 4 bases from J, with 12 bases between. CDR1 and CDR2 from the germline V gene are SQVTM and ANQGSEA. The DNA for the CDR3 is TGCAGCGTCCTAGCTTCGGGAGAGACCCAGTACTTC. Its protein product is CSVLASGETQYF.

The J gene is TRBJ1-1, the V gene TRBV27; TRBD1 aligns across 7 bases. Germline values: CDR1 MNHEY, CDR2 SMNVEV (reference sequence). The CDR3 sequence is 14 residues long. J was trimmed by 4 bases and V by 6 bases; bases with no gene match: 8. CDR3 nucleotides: TGTGCCAGCAGGCCGACAGGGTCGGCCACTGAAGCTTTCTTT. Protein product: CASRPTGSATEAFF.

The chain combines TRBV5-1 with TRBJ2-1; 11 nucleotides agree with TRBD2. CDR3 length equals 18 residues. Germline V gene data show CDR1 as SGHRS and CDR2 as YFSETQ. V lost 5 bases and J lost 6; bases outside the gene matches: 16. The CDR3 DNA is TGCGCCAGCAGACCAAGGCCGGGACTAGCGGCTTATCCCAATGAGCAGTTCTTC. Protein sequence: CASRPRPGLAAYPNEQFF.

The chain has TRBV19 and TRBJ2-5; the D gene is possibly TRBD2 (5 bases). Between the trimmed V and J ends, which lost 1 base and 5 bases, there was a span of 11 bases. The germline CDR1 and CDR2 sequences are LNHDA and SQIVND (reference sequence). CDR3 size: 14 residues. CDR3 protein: CASSIGRGWETQYF. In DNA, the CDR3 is TGTGCCAGTAGTATAGGTCGGGGTTGGGAGACCCAGTACTTC.

The CDR3 loop is CASSLQGETYEQYF. As DNA, the CDR3 is TGTGCCAGCAGTCTTCAGGGGGAAACCTACGAGCAGTACTTC. The V call is TRBV7-8, the J call TRBJ2-7; the match to TRBD1 covers 7 bases. V was pared by 6 bases and J by 2 bases, with 7 bases of the junction left unmatched. Per germline, CDR1 SGHVS and CDR2 FQNEAQ. The CDR3 runs 14 residues.

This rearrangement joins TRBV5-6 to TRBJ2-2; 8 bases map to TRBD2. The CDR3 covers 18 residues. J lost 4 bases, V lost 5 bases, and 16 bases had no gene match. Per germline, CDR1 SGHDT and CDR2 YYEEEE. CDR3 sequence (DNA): TGTGCCAGCAGGCCAGCCAATTCGGCGGGAGGTAGCACCGGGGAGCTGTTTTTT. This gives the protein CASRPANSAGGSTGELFF.

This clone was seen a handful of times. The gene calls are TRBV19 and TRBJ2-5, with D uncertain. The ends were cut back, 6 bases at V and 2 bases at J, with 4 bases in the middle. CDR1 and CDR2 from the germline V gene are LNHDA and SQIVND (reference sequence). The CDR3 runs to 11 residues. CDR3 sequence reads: CASSHQETQYF. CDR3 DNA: TGTGCCAGTAGCCATCAAGAGACCCAGTACTTC. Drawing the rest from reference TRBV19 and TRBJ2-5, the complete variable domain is DGGITQSPKYLFRKEGQNVTLSCEQNLNHDAMYWYRQDPGQGLRLIYYSQIVNDFQKGDIAEGYSVSREKKESFPLTVTSAQKNPTAFYLCASSHQETQYFGPGTRLLVL.

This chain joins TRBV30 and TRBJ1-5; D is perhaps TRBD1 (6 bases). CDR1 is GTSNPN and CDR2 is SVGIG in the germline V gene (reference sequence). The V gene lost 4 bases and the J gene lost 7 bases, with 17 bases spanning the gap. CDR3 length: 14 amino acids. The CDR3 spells CAWNDAGVGQPQHF. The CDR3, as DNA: TGTGCCTGGAATGACGCAGGGGTTGGGCAGCCCCAGCATTTT.

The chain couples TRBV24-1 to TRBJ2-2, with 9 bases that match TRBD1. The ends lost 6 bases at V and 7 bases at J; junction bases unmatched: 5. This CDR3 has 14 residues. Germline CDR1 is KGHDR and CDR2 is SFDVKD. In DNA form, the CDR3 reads TGTGCCACCAGTAGGACAGGGGACAGCGGGGAGCTGTTTTTT. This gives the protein CATSRTGDSGELFF.